A single sample gave rise to the 21 T cell receptor beta chains below, sequenced in a study of siplizumab effects on memory and regulatory T cells (dated by TCRdb to between 2017 and 2020). The library was generated by the immunoSEQ multiplex PCR assay. Not all clones reach the TCRdb copy of this immuneACCESS table, which keeps in-frame sequences only. Checked studies attribute under half of the gap to unresolved V genes and leave the rest unexplained. The sample yields approximately 92,000 clones; just under 95% were counted once. Around 1.5% of the sample is in the top ten clones. The material sequenced was non-Treg CD4+ T cells sorted from blood. What the cell subset or site label conveys for this sample: FACS-sorted unstimulated CD4+ non-regulatory T cells. These receptors were taken from a human donor in good health.

This clone was seen a few times. The J gene is TRBJ1-5, the V gene TRBV19, with a possible D match to TRBD1 (6 bases). Germline-derived CDR1 and CDR2 are LNHDA and SQIVND (reference sequence). V was clipped by 9 bases and J by 2 bases, with 11 bases between them. The CDR3 has 13 amino acids. The CDR3 spells CASDRGGNQPQHF. CDR3 coding DNA: TGTGCCAGCGATAGGGGGGGCAATCAGCCCCAGCATTTT.

The chain links TRBV19 to TRBJ2-2; a weak D match, TRBD2 (6 bases). The CDR3 runs 15 residues. Germline values: CDR1 LNHDA, CDR2 SQIVND (reference sequence). V dropped 5 bases and J dropped 1 base, with 11 bases sitting between them. The CDR3 is CASSSQGGNTGELFF. The CDR3 nucleotides are TGTGCCAGTAGTTCTCAGGGAGGGAACACCGGGGAGCTGTTTTTT.

The chain is built from TRBV27 and TRBJ2-1, with D possibly being TRBD2 (6 bases). Trimming removed 5 bases from V and 7 bases from J, with 21 bases in between. The germline V gene encodes CDR1 MNHEY and CDR2 SMNVEV (reference sequence). The CDR3 runs 16 residues. The CDR3 protein is CASSRSSRAGRNEQFF. CDR3 DNA: TGTGCCAGCAGTCGGTCATCAAGGGCAGGGAGGAATGAGCAGTTCTTC.

The chain recombines TRBV10-1 with TRBJ1-5; D gene uncertain. This CDR3 has 13 amino acids. Trimming removed 6 bases at V and 4 bases at J, with 10 bases between. Germline V gives CDR1 WNHNN, CDR2 SYGVQD (reference sequence). Written as DNA, the CDR3 is TGCGCCAGCAGCGCTGACACAAATCAGCCCCAGCATTTT. Translation gives CASSADTNQPQHF.

The sample holds one count of this clone. The V gene is TRBV7-3, the J gene TRBJ2-6; D uncertain. V was pared by 5 bases and J by 2 bases, with 13 bases between. This CDR3 has 16 residues. Germline V CDR1 and CDR2: SGHTA, FQGTGA. CDR3 amino acids: CASSPKGTTGANVLTF. The CDR3 DNA is TGTGCCAGCAGCCCCAAAGGCACCACTGGGGCCAACGTCCTGACTTTC.

The chain recombines TRBV5-1 with TRBJ2-3, with TRBD2 matching 11 bases. V was pared by 3 bases and J by 2 bases, with 5 bases of the junction left unmatched. The CDR3 runs 16 residues. Germline V gene data show CDR1 as SGHRS and CDR2 as YFSETQ. For the CDR3, the DNA is TGCGCCAGCAGCTCAGTAGCGGGAGGGTCCACAGATACGCAGTATTTT. It specifies CASSSVAGGSTDTQYF.

V is TRBV6-1 and J is TRBJ2-7; no clear D gene. Trimming shortened V by 1 base and J by 3 bases, and 10 bases separated the two germline ends. CDR1 and CDR2 (germline): MNHNS, SASEGT. The CDR3 totals 14 residues. This CDR3 is CASSEGSLNYEQYF. Here the CDR3 DNA reads TGTGCCAGCAGTGAAGGCAGCCTAAACTACGAGCAGTACTTC.

The chain couples TRBV27 to TRBJ1-6; D is possibly TRBD1 (5 bases). Between the trimmed V and J ends, which lost 5 bases and 10 bases, there was a span of 21 bases. The CDR3 is made up of 16 amino acids. Per the germline V gene, CDR1 is MNHEY and CDR2 is SMNVEV (reference sequence). CDR3 bases: TGTGCCAGCAGTCCGACCTTCTCCAGGCAGGGATCACCCCTCCACTTT. Its protein product is CASSPTFSRQGSPLHF.

The chain recombines TRBV4-1 with TRBJ2-5, with a weak D call TRBD2 (6 bases). This CDR3 region has 13 residues. Trimming took off 4 bases at V and 5 bases at J, with 11 bases between the two ends. Germline V gene lookup returns CDR1 MGHRA and CDR2 YSYEKL. In DNA, the CDR3 is TGCGCCAGCAGCCGGAACCGGGGGGAGACCCAGTACTTC. This gives the protein CASSRNRGETQYF.

V usage is TRBV7-2 and J usage is TRBJ2-5; D remains ambiguous. Germline loops: CDR1 SGHTA, CDR2 FQGNSA. V was trimmed by 8 bases and J by 2 bases, leaving 15 bases between them. The CDR3 is 14 residues long. CDR3 sequence: CASGSAGRQETQYF. For the CDR3, the DNA is TGTGCCAGCGGGTCGGCAGGTCGTCAAGAGACCCAGTACTTC. The full variable domain, with the rest looked up from reference TRBV7-2 and TRBJ2-5, is GAGVSQSPSNKVTEKGKDVELRCDPISGHTALYWYRQSLGQGLEFLIYFQGNSAPDKSGLPSDRFSAERTGGSVSTLTIQRTQQEDSAVYLCASGSAGRQETQYFGPGTRLLVL.

The count of this clone is one. V is TRBV7-3 and J is TRBJ2-6; no definite D call. There are 15 residues in the CDR3. CDR1 and CDR2 (germline): SGHTA, FQGTGA. V lost 5 bases, J lost 0 bases, and 8 bases lay in between. CDR3 in amino acids: CASSRLSSGANVLTF. The CDR3 nucleotides are TGTGCCAGCAGCCGACTGAGCTCTGGGGCCAACGTCCTGACTTTC.

V is TRBV5-1 and J is TRBJ1-1; 8 positions match TRBD1. The CDR3 runs 14 residues. In germline, CDR1 is SGHRS, CDR2 YFSETQ. J lost 1 base, V lost 5 bases, and 4 bases had no gene match. The CDR3 loop is CASSRDRQNTEAFF. The CDR3 nucleotides read TGCGCCAGCAGTCGGGACAGGCAGAACACTGAAGCTTTCTTT.

The chain employs TRBV30 and TRBJ1-4; TRBD1 is a possible D gene (6 bases). The germline V gene encodes CDR1 GTSNPN and CDR2 SVGIG (reference sequence). Trimming removed 2 bases from V and 7 bases from J, with 14 bases in between. This CDR3 has 14 residues. This CDR3 is CAWSYDRSGEKLFF. The CDR3 DNA reads TGTGCCTGGAGTTACGACAGGTCAGGTGAAAAACTGTTTTTT.

The chain couples TRBV30 to TRBJ2-6; D possibly corresponds to TRBD1 (5 bases). The CDR3 totals 17 residues. From germline, CDR1 is GTSNPN and CDR2 SVGIG (reference sequence). Trimming removed 2 bases at V and 0 bases at J, with 14 bases between. CDR3 nucleotides: TGTGCCTGGAGTTTTCCAGGGTGGAACTCTGGGGCCAACGTCCTGACTTTC. Translating it yields CAWSFPGWNSGANVLTF.

This sequence joins TRBV10-3 and TRBJ2-7, with D perhaps matching TRBD1 or TRBD2 (5 bases each). V was clipped by 3 bases and J by 2 bases, with 8 bases between them. This CDR3 has 13 residues. Germline V gene sequence: CDR1 ENHRY, CDR2 SYGVKD. For the CDR3, the DNA is TGTGCCATCAGTGAAGGGACGCCCTACGAGCAGTACTTC. It encodes CAISEGTPYEQYF.

The J gene is TRBJ2-7, the V gene TRBV19, with 8 positions matching TRBD1. From germline, CDR1 is LNHDA and CDR2 SQIVND (reference sequence). CDR3 size: 15 residues. The ends lost 3 bases at V and 8 bases at J; junction bases unmatched: 12. The CDR3 nucleotides are TGTGCCAGTAGTATTGGCGGACAGGGTAATGTGAAGCAGTACTTC. Its protein product is CASSIGGQGNVKQYF.

This clone appeared once. V is TRBV6-5 and J is TRBJ2-7, with D possibly matching TRBD2 (6 bases). The V and J ends lost 8 bases and 3 bases respectively, with 14 bases between them. Germline V CDR1 and CDR2: MNHEY, SVGAGI. This CDR3 has 13 amino acids. The CDR3 region is CASGGSPLYEQYF. The CDR3 bases are TGTGCCAGCGGGGGGAGTCCCCTCTACGAGCAGTACTTC.

The chain uses TRBV30 and TRBJ2-3; D uncertain. Per the germline V gene, CDR1 is GTSNPN and CDR2 is SVGIG (reference sequence). The CDR3 is made up of 11 amino acids. Trimming removed 2 bases at V and 9 bases at J, with 9 bases between. The CDR3 sequence: CAWSLQTTQYF. CDR3 DNA: TGTGCCTGGAGTTTGCAGACGACGCAGTATTTT.

This clone was seen a few times. The chain couples TRBV14 to TRBJ2-1; D may be TRBD2 (6 bases). The CDR3 length is 15 residues. Germline-derived CDR1 and CDR2 are SGHDN and FVKESK. The V and J ends lost 2 bases and 3 bases respectively, with 11 bases between them. CDR3 amino acids: CASSQSTRLYNEQFF. In nucleotides, the CDR3 is TGTGCCAGCAGCCAATCGACTAGACTCTACAATGAGCAGTTCTTC.

This chain joins TRBV19 and TRBJ2-1; 8 bases align to TRBD1. This CDR3 has 15 amino acids. V dropped 5 bases and J dropped 5; count of bases not matched to a gene: 8. Germline assignment: CDR1 LNHDA and CDR2 SQIVND (reference sequence). DNA for the CDR3: TGTGCCAGTAGTCACGGACAGGGCCACAACAATGAGCAGTTCTTC. It specifies CASSHGQGHNNEQFF.

The chain links TRBV2 to TRBJ2-7; the D gene is possibly TRBD2 (5 bases). This CDR3 region has 14 residues. In germline, CDR1 is SNHLY, CDR2 FYNNEI. V was pared by 6 bases and J by 4 bases, with 16 bases between. The CDR3 loop reads CASSPLRGGYEQYF. The CDR3 coding sequence is TGTGCCAGCAGCCCCCTCCGGGGTGGATACGAGCAGTACTTC.